The 27 T cell receptor beta chains presented below share a single source sample, sequenced in a study of T cell changes during pregnancy in multiple sclerosis. Data came from immunoSEQ multiplex PCR; TCRdb stores just in-frame clones and leaves some out. The sample comprises about 57,000 clones, roughly 90% of which are singletons, and around 1.7% rests with the top ten. This sample comprised peripheral blood, obtained after pregnancy. The origin of the receptors is a female donor with multiple sclerosis, enrolled in a pregnancy study.

The chain recombines TRBV2 with TRBJ1-1; D ambiguous. Germline-derived CDR1 and CDR2 are SNHLY and FYNNEI. Trimming shortened V by 7 bases and J by 3 bases, and 6 bases separated the two germline ends. The CDR3 runs 11 residues. CDR3 residues: CASKADTEAFF. CDR3 bases: TGTGCCAGCAAGGCGGACACTGAAGCTTTCTTT.

V gene TRBV5-1 combines with J gene TRBJ1-3; unclear D gene. CDR1 SGHRS and CDR2 YFSETQ come from the germline V gene. V was shortened by 4 bases and J by 0 bases, with 8 bases between the two germline ends. The CDR3 consists of 14 residues. The CDR3 sequence is CASSPAGSGNTIYF. CDR3 DNA: TGCGCCAGCAGCCCGGCGGGCTCTGGAAACACCATATATTTT. Filled out from reference TRBV5-1 and TRBJ1-3, the complete variable domain reads KAGVTQTPRYLIKTRGQQVTLSCSPISGHRSVSWYQQTPGQGLQFLFEYFSETQRNKGNFPGRFSGRQFSNSRSEMNVSTLELGDSALYLCASSPAGSGNTIYFGEGSWLTVV.

The rearrangement links TRBV30 to TRBJ1-5; D is unresolved. The CDR3 consists of 13 residues. With 0 bases removed from V and 5 bases from J, the gap between germline ends came to 8 bases. Germline CDR1 GTSNPN, CDR2 SVGIG (reference sequence). The DNA for the CDR3 is TGTGCCTGGAGTGTTGCACTAGATCAGCCCCAGCATTTT. Its translation: CAWSVALDQPQHF.

The chain recombines TRBV6-5 with TRBJ1-1; the D gene is possibly TRBD1 (6 bases). V was cut by 10 bases and J by 5 bases, with 14 bases left in between. CDR1 is MNHEY and CDR2 is SVGAGI in the germline V gene. The CDR3 has 12 amino acids. The CDR3 sequence is CAKRWGLTEAFF. The CDR3 DNA sequence: TGTGCCAAGCGATGGGGGCTAACTGAAGCTTTCTTT.

This chain connects TRBV10-3 to TRBJ2-2; 11 bases line up with TRBD2. The CDR3 extends over 16 amino acids. Trimming removed 7 bases from V and 0 bases from J; junction bases left unmatched: 4. Germline V gene lookup returns CDR1 ENHRY and CDR2 SYGVKD. The CDR3 nucleotides read TGTGCCATCACTAGCGGGAGGAACTCGAACACCGGGGAGCTGTTTTTT. This translates into CAITSGRNSNTGELFF.

Comment on this clone: The junction and the germline gene differ at one end; a read error may be behind it. J is TRBJ1-2 and V is TRBV6-5; TRBD1 might be the D (6 bases). The CDR3 runs 15 residues. The germline V gene encodes CDR1 MNHEY and CDR2 SVGAGI. The chain's CDR3 is CASSYSNPGDYGYIF. CDR3 nucleotides: TGTGCCAGCAGTTACTCGAACCCAGGGGACTATGGCTACATCTTC.

Here the CDR3 DNA reads TGTGCCAGCAGTTTACGGGCAGGGGCCCCATACAATGAGCAGTTCTTC. Protein sequence: CASSLRAGAPYNEQFF. V gene TRBV28 combines with J gene TRBJ2-1; TRBD1 is a possible D gene (6 bases). The germline V gene has CDR1 MDHEN and CDR2 SYDVKM. With 2 bases removed from V and 4 bases from J, the gap between germline ends came to 15 bases. This CDR3 comprises 16 residues. Variable domain in full (rest from reference TRBV28 and TRBJ2-1): DVKVTQSSRYLVKRTGEKVFLECVQDMDHENMFWYRQDPGLGLRLIYFSYDVKMKEKGDIPEGYSVSREKKERFSLILESASTNQTSMYLCASSLRAGAPYNEQFFGPGTRLTVL.

The rearrangement links TRBV28 to TRBJ2-7; TRBD1 agrees at 7 bases. The CDR3 sequence is 16 residues long. CDR1 and CDR2 (germline): MDHEN, SYDVKM. Germline trimming cut 3 bases from V and 0 bases from J; bases unmatched to any gene: 8. The CDR3 loop is CASSFGLTGPSYEQYF. Here the CDR3 DNA reads TGTGCCAGCAGTTTCGGGTTGACAGGGCCCTCCTACGAGCAGTACTTC.

This clone was recorded once. The chain carries TRBV5-4 and TRBJ2-7; 13 bases map to TRBD2. Trimming took 2 bases from V and 3 from J; bases not matched to a gene: 5. Germline loops: CDR1 SGHNT, CDR2 YYREEE (reference sequence). CDR3 length: 16 residues. The CDR3: CASSFGLAGDYYEQYF. DNA of the CDR3: TGTGCCAGCAGCTTTGGACTAGCGGGGGACTACTACGAGCAGTACTTC.

This clone was seen only a few times. The chain is built from TRBV2 and TRBJ2-6, with D uncertain. V dropped 4 bases and J dropped 0 bases, with 10 bases sitting between them. The CDR3 length is 16 residues. CDR1 is SNHLY, CDR2 FYNNEI, per germline. The CDR3 loop reads CASSGEESSGANVLTF. For the CDR3, the DNA is TGTGCCAGCAGTGGAGAGGAGAGCTCTGGGGCCAACGTCCTGACTTTC.

This clone was seen just once. The genes are TRBV20-1 and TRBJ2-2; weak D call: TRBD1 (5 bases). The V end lost 6 bases, the J end lost 6 bases, and 8 bases lay between the germline ends. The CDR3 sequence is 11 residues long. Germline CDR1 and CDR2: DFQATT and SNEGSKA (reference sequence). CDR3 bases: TGCAGTGCGCCCAGGGCCGGGGAGCTGTTTTTT. Amino acid sequence: CSAPRAGELFF.

The chain is built from TRBV6-1 and TRBJ2-7; a possible D gene is TRBD1 (5 bases). Germline V gene sequence: CDR1 MNHNS, CDR2 SASEGT. CDR3 size: 12 residues. Between the trimmed V and J ends, which lost 8 bases and 2 bases, there was a span of 10 bases. CDR3 residues: CASVRGTYEQYF. CDR3 DNA sequence: TGTGCCAGCGTAAGGGGAACCTACGAGCAGTACTTC.

This clone was seen a few times. V gene TRBV6-6 combines with J gene TRBJ2-3; 9 bases are a match to TRBD1. The CDR3 loop spans 16 amino acids. V lost 5 bases to trimming and J lost 6 bases; unmatched junction nucleotides: 12. CDR1 is MNHNY and CDR2 is SVGAGI in the germline V gene (reference sequence). The CDR3 DNA reads TGTGCCAGCAGTGTACGGACAGGGGCGTTGTCGGATACGCAGTATTTT. This codes for CASSVRTGALSDTQYF.

This chain connects TRBV4-3 to TRBJ2-1, with D perhaps matching TRBD1 (5 bases). Germline loops: CDR1 LGHNA, CDR2 YSLEER. The V end was cut by 1 base, the J end by 9 bases, with 13 bases between. There are 14 residues in the CDR3. Here the CDR3 DNA reads TGCGCCAGCAGCCAAGGGAACAGTCAGGGTGAGCAGTTCTTC. Its protein is CASSQGNSQGEQFF.

The chain employs TRBV2 and TRBJ2-1, with 7 nucleotides matching TRBD2. In germline, CDR1 is SNHLY, CDR2 FYNNEI. J gave up 4 bases and V 4 bases, and 4 bases lay outside the gene matches. This CDR3 is built from 14 residues. CDR3 bases: TGTGCCAGCAGTGTCCTAGCGGAATACAATGAGCAGTTCTTC. Encoded protein: CASSVLAEYNEQFF.

V and J are TRBV2 and TRBJ1-2; TRBD1 matches 7 bases. The CDR3 consists of 17 residues. V shed 5 bases and J 4 bases; nucleotides not matched to a gene: 16. Per the germline V gene, CDR1 is SNHLY and CDR2 is FYNNEI. The CDR3 region has the DNA TGTGCCAGCAGTCCTGACAGGGCCGCGCTTGTGGGCTATGGCTACACCTTC. This gives the protein CASSPDRAALVGYGYTF.

This clone was counted a single time. The chain uses TRBV12-2 and TRBJ2-5; TRBD1 is the table's D call and was not checked against the DNA. TRBV12-2 is tagged as a pseudogene. The length of the CDR3 is 16 residues. CDR3 in DNA: TGTGCAAGTCGCCCAAGAATCGCCAGGGGGAGGGAGACCCAGTACTTC. It yields the protein CASRPRIARGRETQYF.

This sequence joins TRBV28 and TRBJ2-5; a possible D gene is TRBD1 (6 bases). This CDR3 is built from 14 residues. Between the trimmed V and J ends, which lost 2 bases and 0 bases, there was a span of 7 bases. Germline lookup yields CDR1 MDHEN and CDR2 SYDVKM. CDR3 sequence reads: CASSLGGNQETQYF. Here the CDR3 DNA reads TGTGCCAGCAGTTTAGGGGGCAACCAAGAGACCCAGTACTTC.

The chain is built from TRBV29-1 and TRBJ1-2; D may be TRBD1 (6 bases). The V gene's germline CDR1 is SQVTM and CDR2 ANQGSEA. CDR3 length: 14 residues. V was trimmed by 4 bases and J by 8 bases, leaving 20 bases between them. CDR3 nucleotides: TGCAGCGTTGGGGGGCCTGGGCCAAGTACGGGCTACACCTTC. Residues: CSVGGPGPSTGYTF.

V and J are TRBV10-1 and TRBJ2-2; the D gene is possibly TRBD2 (7 bases). This CDR3 is built from 16 residues. Germline values: CDR1 WNHNN, CDR2 SYGVQD (reference sequence). The V end lost 6 bases, the J end lost 3 bases, and 17 bases lay between the germline ends. The CDR3 DNA follows: TGCGCCAGCAGGGGAGGGGGGGCCGCGGACACCGGGGAGCTGTTTTTT. It is translated as CASRGGGAADTGELFF.

The chain uses TRBV7-2 and TRBJ2-2; TRBD2 aligns across 8 bases. Germline-derived CDR1 and CDR2 are SGHTA and FQGNSA. This CDR3 has 17 amino acids. V lost 6 bases, J lost 4 bases, and 13 bases stayed unmatched. This CDR3 reads CASSFSPGLGSTGELFF. The CDR3 DNA reads TGTGCCAGCAGTTTCTCACCGGGACTAGGGAGCACCGGGGAGCTGTTTTTT.

V and J are TRBV7-2 and TRBJ2-7, with D uncertain. Germline V gene sequence: CDR1 SGHTA, CDR2 FQGNSA. V was trimmed by 2 bases and J by 3 bases, leaving 8 bases between them. The CDR3 has 13 amino acids. This CDR3 reads CASSLYNLYEQYF. In DNA, the CDR3 is TGTGCCAGCAGCTTATACAACCTCTACGAGCAGTACTTC.

The CDR3 region is CASSRTTGQGIVGTEAFF. In DNA, the CDR3 is TGCGCCAGCAGCCGCACGACGGGACAGGGGATAGTAGGCACTGAAGCTTTCTTT. The chain links TRBV4-1 to TRBJ1-1, with 10 positions matching TRBD1. The V gene end was trimmed by 4 bases and the J gene end by 4 bases; junction bases not matched to a gene: 15. Germline V gene lookup returns CDR1 MGHRA and CDR2 YSYEKL. The CDR3 has 18 residues.

The chain links TRBV12-5 to TRBJ2-2; D perhaps matches TRBD1 (5 bases). The CDR3 totals 17 residues. V was trimmed by 2 bases and J by 3 bases, leaving 16 bases between them. From germline, CDR1 is LGHNT and CDR2 FRNRAP. The CDR3 sequence is CASGLITQVFDTGELFF. DNA for the CDR3: TGTGCTAGTGGTTTGATCACACAGGTTTTCGACACCGGGGAGCTGTTTTTT.

J is TRBJ1-1 and V is TRBV11-2, with 11 bases matching TRBD1. J lost 5 bases, V lost 1 base, and 6 bases had no gene match. The CDR3 covers 16 residues. CDR1 and CDR2 from the germline V gene are SGHAT and FQNNGV. The CDR3 nucleotides read TGTGCCAGCAGCTTAGCCGGGACAGGGGGTCGGACTGAAGCTTTCTTT. Translating it yields CASSLAGTGGRTEAFF.

This clone was seen a single time. This chain uses TRBV19 with TRBJ2-4; D is unclear. This CDR3 comprises 13 residues. CDR1 and CDR2 (germline): LNHDA, SQIVND (reference sequence). V was pared by 5 bases and J by 8 bases, with 13 bases between. CDR3 protein: CASSLAIGDIQYF. CDR3 coding DNA: TGTGCCAGTAGTTTAGCTATTGGTGACATTCAGTACTTC.

In nucleotides, the CDR3 is TGTGCCAGCAGTTTATATGGGACTAGCGCTTACGAGCAGTACTTC. Translating it yields CASSLYGTSAYEQYF. The J gene is TRBJ2-7, the V gene TRBV27; TRBD2 matches at 10 bases. The J segment lost 4 bases and the V segment lost 1 base, leaving 4 bases of the junction unmatched. The CDR3 extends over 15 amino acids. The germline gives CDR1 MNHEY, CDR2 SMNVEV (reference sequence).